Listed below are T cell receptor beta chains from one sample, sequenced in a study of blood T cells in healthy people across ages. TCRdb reprocessed the 5' RACE reads with MiXCR, giving one entry per CDR3 protein. The sample lists 500,000 to 650,000 distinct CDR3 sequences, around a quarter occurring once. These same records also appear under a second study, on T cells of mothers and their children.

Sequencing was carried out using blood. All receptors come from a boy aged 2 to 9 in good health. The CDR3 runs from the conserved cysteine through the conserved F or W. A D gene is named only where the DNA matches it firmly. Rows give clone size only sometimes, using once, few, many, or a class for an expanded clone.

>TRBD1|-|TRBV29-1|TRBJ1-1|13
CSVGDRVFTEAFF
TGCAGCGTTGGTGACAGGGTCTTCACTGAAGCTTTCTTT
>-|few|TRBV29-1|TRBJ1-2|11
CSVTGNYGYTF
TGCAGCGTTACGGGGAACTATGGCTACACCTTC
>-|few|TRBV20-1|TRBJ1-1|15
CSARDWSTGDPEAFF
TGCAGTGCTAGAGATTGGTCCACGGGGGACCCTGAAGCTTTCTTT
>-|few|TRBV21-1|TRBJ2-7|13
CASRMLAGYEQYF
TGTGCCAGCAGGATGCTAGCGGGATACGAGCAGTACTTC
>TRBD1|few|TRBV7-2|TRBJ2-6|18
CASSPSGQTSSGANVLTF
TGTGCCAGCAGCCCATCGGGACAGACGAGCTCTGGGGCCAACGTCCTGACTTTC
>TRBD1|many|TRBV5-1|TRBJ1-5|17
CASSMDRAGQGNQPQHF
TGCGCCAGCAGCATGGACAGGGCGGGTCAGGGCAATCAGCCCCAGCATTTT
>-|-|TRBV7-8|TRBJ2-7|12
CASSSHWDEQYF
TGTGCCAGCAGCTCACACTGGGACGAGCAGTACTTC
>TRBD1|-|TRBV19|TRBJ1-6|13
CASGTDHNSPLHF
TGTGCCAGCGGGACAGACCATAATTCACCCCTCCACTTT
>-|-|TRBV29-1|TRBJ2-1|12
CSVEAARNEQFF
TGCAGCGTTGAAGCGGCACGCAATGAGCAGTTCTTC
>-|-|TRBV24-1|TRBJ2-3|13
CATSAPTGDTQYF
TGTGCCACCAGTGCCCCGACCGGTGATACGCAGTATTTT
>TRBD2|few|TRBV7-9|TRBJ2-1|16
CASSLQTTSGRNEQFF
TGTGCCAGCAGCTTACAAACTACTAGCGGCAGAAATGAGCAGTTCTTC
>-|-|TRBV3-1|TRBJ2-1|15
CASSQEPSSYNEQFF
TGTGCCAGCAGCCAAGAGCCGAGCTCCTACAATGAGCAGTTCTTC
>TRBD1|few|TRBV24-1|TRBJ1-5|15
CATRGQGYSNQPQHF
TGTGCCACCAGAGGACAGGGCTATAGCAATCAGCCCCAGCATTTT
>-|few|TRBV29-1|TRBJ1-1|14
CSMSQGGLISEAFF
TGCAGCATGTCCCAGGGAGGATTAATTAGTGAAGCTTTCTTT
>TRBD2|many|TRBV6-6|TRBJ2-1|15
CASSPRTSGYNEQFF
TGTGCCAGCAGTCCTCGGACTAGCGGGTACAATGAGCAGTTCTTC
>-|-|TRBV20-1|TRBJ1-2|13
CSAFRQAGDGYTF
TGCAGTGCTTTCAGACAGGCTGGAGATGGCTACACCTTC
>TRBD2|-|TRBV9|TRBJ2-5|17
CASSVAEGAGGRETQYF
TGTGCCAGCAGCGTAGCAGAAGGAGCGGGAGGACGAGAGACCCAGTACTTC
>-|few|TRBV20-1|TRBJ1-5|16
CSARDRDNYRAQPQHF
TGCAGTGCTAGGGACCGGGACAATTATCGCGCTCAGCCCCAGCATTTT
>-|few|TRBV2|TRBJ1-4|11
CASRRSEKLFF
TGTGCCAGCAGGAGAAGTGAAAAACTGTTTTTT
>TRBD1|-|TRBV19|TRBJ2-7|14
CASSIGTGINEQYF
TGTGCCAGTAGTATTGGGACAGGGATAAACGAGCAGTACTTC
>-|few|TRBV9|TRBJ2-5|13
CASSVAQEETQYF
TGTGCCAGCAGCGTAGCACAGGAAGAGACCCAGTACTTC
>TRBD2|few|TRBV12-3/TRBV12-4|TRBJ2-6|17
CASSWTSGGAGANVLTF
TGTGCCAGCAGTTGGACTAGCGGGGGGGCTGGGGCCAACGTCCTGACTTTC
>TRBD2|-|TRBV10-3|TRBJ2-3|16
CAISESGSGGPDTQYF
TGTGCCATCAGTGAGTCGGGTAGCGGGGGTCCAGATACGCAGTATTTT
>-|-|TRBV7-8|TRBJ1-3|13
CASSRGFGNTIYF
TGTGCCAGCAGCCGAGGGTTTGGAAACACCATATATTTT
>TRBD1|few|TRBV7-9|TRBJ1-6|16
CASRRDRVGKNSPLHF
TGTGCCAGCAGGCGGGACAGGGTTGGGAAGAATTCACCCCTCCACTTT
>TRBD2|-|TRBV5-4|TRBJ2-3|14
CASSKSGRADTQYF
TGTGCCAGCAGCAAAAGCGGGAGGGCCGATACGCAGTATTTT
>-|many|TRBV6-5|TRBJ1-1|13
CASSYSGVTEAFF
TGTGCCAGCAGTTACTCGGGCGTCACTGAAGCTTTCTTT
>TRBD1|few|TRBV12-5|TRBJ2-1|12
CTSGSRTGEQFF
TGTACTAGTGGTAGCCGGACAGGCGAGCAGTTCTTC
>-|few|TRBV11-2|TRBJ2-5|15
CASSLEAGLAREQYF
TGTGCCAGCAGCTTAGAGGCAGGGTTAGCTCGGGAGCAGTACTTC
>-|few|TRBV7-2|TRBJ2-7|14
CASSLGPGDYEQYF
TGTGCCAGCAGCTTAGGGCCAGGGGACTACGAGCAGTACTTC
>-|-|TRBV12-3/TRBV12-4|TRBJ2-5|14
CASSSLEHQETQYF
TGTGCCAGCAGCTCATTGGAGCACCAAGAGACCCAGTACTTC
>-|-|TRBV7-8|TRBJ2-3|16
CASSPLDSRGTDTQYF
TGTGCCAGCAGCCCCCTTGACTCCCGGGGCACAGATACGCAGTATTTT
>-|-|TRBV9|TRBJ1-4|15
CASSGTPGPNEKLFF
TGTGCCAGCAGCGGAACCCCGGGTCCTAATGAAAAACTGTTTTTT
>-|few|TRBV11-2|TRBJ2-7|13
CASSLGNLYEQYF
TGTGCCAGCAGCTTAGGGAATCTGTACGAGCAGTACTTC
>-|-|TRBV6-2/TRBV6-3|TRBJ1-1|14
CASTKTWGTTEAFF
TGTGCCAGCACCAAAACGTGGGGGACTACTGAAGCTTTCTTT
>-|-|TRBV20-1|TRBJ2-2|15
CSARWAGSGTGELFF
TGCAGTGCTAGATGGGCTGGCAGTGGTACCGGGGAGCTGTTTTTT
>-|many|TRBV5-1|TRBJ1-2|13
CASSFPGNYGYTF
TGCGCCAGCAGCTTTCCAGGAAACTATGGCTACACCTTC
>-|-|TRBV11-2|TRBJ1-2|16
CASSLDTRQPSYGYTF
TGTGCCAGCAGCTTAGATACGAGACAGCCTTCTTATGGCTACACCTTC
>-|few|TRBV6-1|TRBJ1-6|15
CASSERGSGNSPLHF
TGTGCCAGCAGTGAGAGGGGGAGTGGGAATTCACCCCTCCACTTT
>-|-|TRBV5-1|TRBJ2-4|15
CASSLETSTQNIQYF
TGCGCCAGCAGCTTGGAAACTTCGACACAAAACATTCAGTACTTC
>-|-|TRBV27|TRBJ1-4|14
CASSSNREKEKLFF
TGTGCCAGCAGTTCTAACAGGGAGAAAGAAAAACTGTTTTTT
>-|-|TRBV20-1|TRBJ1-5|15
CSASVRIGGNQPQHF
TGCAGTGCTAGTGTAAGAATTGGTGGCAATCAGCCCCAGCATTTT
>TRBD1|few|TRBV12-3/TRBV12-4|TRBJ2-7|14
CASSRQGPIYEQYF
TGTGCCAGCAGCCGACAGGGCCCAATCTACGAGCAGTACTTC
>-|-|TRBV12-3/TRBV12-4|TRBJ2-3|11
CASSLQATQYF
TGTGCCAGCAGTTTACAAGCGACGCAGTATTTT
>-|-|TRBV21-1|TRBJ2-7|18
CASSKDRRLRGSTYEQYF
TGTGCCAGCAGCAAAGACCGGCGTCTAAGGGGATCGACCTACGAGCAGTACTTC
>TRBD1|few|TRBV29-1|TRBJ1-2|14
CSVDGTGDNYGYTF
TGCAGCGTTGACGGGACAGGGGATAACTATGGCTACACCTTC
>-|-|TRBV6-5|TRBJ1-5|14
CASRRTSPSDTQHF
TGTGCCAGCAGGCGGACTTCACCGTCGGATACGCAGCATTTT
>-|-|TRBV20-1|TRBJ1-6|14
CSARAKTYDSPLHF
TGCAGTGCTAGGGCAAAGACATATGATTCACCCCTCCACTTT
>-|few|TRBV6-5|TRBJ2-6|13
CASRGTGANVLTF
TGTGCCAGCAGAGGGACTGGGGCCAACGTCCTGACTTTC
>TRBD1|few|TRBV18|TRBJ2-7|13
CASSPWTGGEQYF
TGTGCCAGCTCTCCCTGGACAGGAGGCGAGCAGTACTTC
>-|-|TRBV5-6|TRBJ2-5|13
CASSSGAEETQYF
TGTGCCAGCAGCTCGGGGGCGGAAGAGACCCAGTACTTC
>TRBD2|-|TRBV12-3/TRBV12-4|TRBJ2-3|15
CASRPGLAGPDTQYF
TGTGCCAGCAGGCCGGGACTAGCGGGACCAGATACGCAGTATTTT
>-|-|TRBV2|TRBJ2-3|13
CASTEGRTDTQYF
TGTGCCAGCACTGAGGGGCGCACAGATACGCAGTATTTT
>TRBD2|-|TRBV12-3/TRBV12-4|TRBJ2-5|16
CASSRELAGGRETQYF
TGTGCCAGCAGTCGCGAGCTCGCGGGAGGAAGGGAGACCCAGTACTTC
>-|few|TRBV7-9|TRBJ1-5|13
CASSPSSDQPQHF
TGTGCCAGCAGCCCTAGCTCTGATCAGCCCCAGCATTTT
>-|-|TRBV20-1|TRBJ2-2|16
CSAPSGVHTNTGELFF
TGCAGTGCTCCTAGTGGTGTACATACGAACACCGGGGAACTGTTTTTT
>-|-|TRBV5-1|TRBJ2-1|13
CVSRTSVVNEQFF
TGCGTCAGCAGAACTTCAGTGGTCAATGAGCAGTTCTTC
>TRBD2|-|TRBV29-1|TRBJ2-1|15
CSAASGRTAYNEQFF
TGCAGCGCCGCTAGCGGGAGGACGGCTTACAATGAGCAGTTCTTC
>TRBD1|few|TRBV5-1|TRBJ2-7|15
CASAPQGPTSYEQYF
TGCGCCAGCGCCCCACAGGGGCCGACCTCCTACGAGCAGTACTTC